What follows are 32 T cell receptor beta chains derived from one specimen sequenced in a study of shared clonotypes between healthy human individuals. Libraries were prepared by immunoSEQ multiplex PCR; TCRdb keeps only in-frame clonotypes and omits some of them. The table includes some 700,000 clones, 90% detected once. Sample: memory CD8+ T cells from PBMCs. The subset is: CD45RO+ cells pooled with CCR7-negative TemRA cells. The receptors were gathered from a man aged 18 to 30 in good health. Some clones in this sample may be carry-over from other donors' samples.

The rearrangement uses TRBV19 and TRBJ2-4; D assignment may be TRBD1 or TRBD2 (5 bases each). V lost 1 base and J lost 0, with 10 bases in between. This CDR3 has 16 amino acids. CDR1 LNHDA and CDR2 SQIVND come from the germline V gene (reference sequence). DNA of the CDR3: TGTGCCAGTAGTATAGTGGGGGTTAGAGCCAAAAACATTCAGTACTTC. Its translation: CASSIVGVRAKNIQYF.

This chain joins TRBV15 and TRBJ1-2; a weak D match, TRBD1 (6 bases). Germline V lookup: CDR1 LNHNV, CDR2 YYDKDF (reference sequence). The CDR3 totals 15 residues. Trimming removed 3 bases from V and 5 bases from J, with 16 bases in between. In DNA, the CDR3 is TGTGCCACCAGCAGCCACAGGGATTTAGTTTATGGCTACACCTTC. Amino acids: CATSSHRDLVYGYTF.

The chain employs TRBV5-6 and TRBJ1-2; a possible D gene is TRBD1 (6 bases). Germline CDR1 reads SGHDT; CDR2 reads YYEEEE. With 4 bases removed from V and 1 base from J, the gap between germline ends came to 8 bases. The CDR3 covers 13 residues. The CDR3 loop reads CASSEGGNYGYTF. CDR3 coding DNA: TGTGCCAGCAGCGAGGGGGGTAACTATGGCTACACCTTC.

The chain carries TRBV18 and TRBJ2-1; TRBD1 agrees at 7 bases. Germline V gene sequence: CDR1 KGHSH, CDR2 LQKENI. The J segment lost 3 bases and the V segment lost 3 bases, leaving 8 bases of the junction unmatched. This CDR3 has 16 amino acids. The CDR3 nucleotides are TGTGCCAGCTCACCTAACAGGGGTTGGAGCTACAATGAGCAGTTCTTC. This translates into CASSPNRGWSYNEQFF.

The CDR3 DNA reads TGTGCCAGCAGCTTAGACCGGGACGTCTACAATGAGCAGTTCTTC. Amino acids: CASSLDRDVYNEQFF. This chain links TRBV11-3 with TRBJ2-1, with D possibly called TRBD1 or TRBD2 (5 bases each). In germline, CDR1 is SGHNT, CDR2 YENEEA. V lost 0 bases, J lost 3 bases, and 9 bases lay in between. This CDR3 has 15 amino acids.

The rearrangement joins TRBV29-1 to TRBJ2-6; D is ambiguous. Germline-derived CDR1 and CDR2 are SQVTM and ANQGSEA. The germline V and J ends were trimmed by 2 bases and 0 bases, with 2 bases remaining between them. The CDR3 runs 13 residues. The DNA for the CDR3 is TGCAGCGTTGAACACTCTGGGGCCAACGTCCTGACTTTC. This translates into CSVEHSGANVLTF.

The chain joins TRBV2 to TRBJ2-2; the D call may be TRBD1 or TRBD2 (5 bases each). Germline V gene lookup returns CDR1 SNHLY and CDR2 FYNNEI. Trimming left V 3 bases short and J 6 bases short, with 17 bases between. The CDR3 is made up of 16 amino acids. The CDR3 DNA reads as TGTGCCAGCAGTGAGCATTGGGGGAACGACGCCGGGGAGCTGTTTTTT. This translates into CASSEHWGNDAGELFF. The variable domain in full, with the rest retrieved from reference TRBV2 and TRBJ2-2, is EPEVTQTPSHQVTQMGQEVILRCVPISNHLYFYWYRQILGQKVEFLVSFYNNEISEKSEIFDDQFSVERPDGSNFTLKIRSTKLEDSAMYFCASSEHWGNDAGELFFGEGSRLTVL.

This sequence joins TRBV27 and TRBJ2-1, with D unresolved. This CDR3 has 14 amino acids. Trimming cost V 2 bases and J 8 bases, with 13 bases left between them. Germline assignment: CDR1 MNHEY and CDR2 SMNVEV (reference sequence). The CDR3 bases are TGTGCCAGCAGTTTACAACTGGACGGGCATGAGCAGTTCTTC. Translating it yields CASSLQLDGHEQFF.

J is TRBJ2-2 and V is TRBV9; 7 nucleotides line up with TRBD2. CDR3 length equals 17 residues. Germline-derived CDR1 and CDR2 are SGDLS and YYNGEE. V lost 3 bases and J lost 1; bases outside the gene matches: 9. The CDR3 is CASSASRLAENTGELFF. The DNA for the CDR3 is TGTGCCAGCAGCGCCTCCCGTCTAGCGGAGAACACCGGGGAGCTGTTTTTT.

The J gene is TRBJ1-4, the V gene TRBV7-9; the D is unclear. V was shortened by 8 bases and J by 0 bases, with 22 bases between the two germline ends. Germline loops: CDR1 SEHNR, CDR2 FQNEAQ (reference sequence). The CDR3 loop spans 18 amino acids. This CDR3 is CASESWSRFTTTNEKLFF. CDR3 coding DNA: TGTGCCAGCGAATCCTGGAGCAGGTTTACGACAACTAATGAAAAACTGTTTTTT.

This clone was counted a single time. The chain combines TRBV28 with TRBJ1-6; a possible D gene is TRBD1 (5 bases). V lost 3 bases to trimming and J lost 9 bases, with 15 bases between them. The CDR3 loop spans 15 amino acids. Germline loops: CDR1 MDHEN, CDR2 SYDVKM. The CDR3 DNA follows: TGTGCCAGCAGTTTCCCCAGGGAAATCGGTTCACCCCTCCACTTT. Its translation: CASSFPREIGSPLHF.

A few counts support this clone. The chain uses TRBV7-8 and TRBJ2-2; a weak D match, TRBD1 (5 bases). Germline CDR1 is SGHVS and CDR2 is FQNEAQ. The V gene lost 5 bases and the J gene lost 0 bases, with 10 bases spanning the gap. The CDR3 has 15 amino acids. CDR3 bases: TGTGCCAGCAGCCGCCGGACAACGAACACCGGGGAGCTGTTTTTT. Translated: CASSRRTTNTGELFF.

This clone was detected only once. The chain recombines TRBV6-1 with TRBJ1-4, with D uncertain. The germline V gene encodes CDR1 MNHNS and CDR2 SASEGT. V lost 5 bases, J lost 7 bases, and 2 bases lay in between. The CDR3 length is 10 residues. CDR3 bases: TGTGCCAGCAGTTTTGAAAAACTGTTTTTT. Translated: CASSFEKLFF.

The chain couples TRBV9 to TRBJ2-1; perhaps D is TRBD1 or TRBD2 (5 bases each). Per germline, CDR1 SGDLS and CDR2 YYNGEE. Trimming took off 3 bases at V and 1 base at J, with 8 bases between the two ends. The CDR3 has 14 residues. The CDR3: CASSGDGSYNEQFF. CDR3 coding DNA: TGTGCCAGCAGCGGGGACGGATCCTACAATGAGCAGTTCTTC.

The CDR3 loop is CASSQEGVRLLSTDTQYF. For the CDR3, the DNA is TGCGCCAGCAGCCAAGAGGGGGTCAGACTCCTGAGCACAGATACGCAGTATTTT. V gene TRBV4-1 combines with J gene TRBJ2-3, with D perhaps assigned TRBD1 or TRBD2 (5 bases each). CDR3 length: 18 amino acids. The ends were cut back, 0 bases at V and 0 bases at J, with 16 bases in the middle. The germline gives CDR1 MGHRA, CDR2 YSYEKL.

V and J are TRBV4-3 and TRBJ2-3; 12 bases line up with TRBD2. Germline V gene sequence: CDR1 LGHNA, CDR2 YSLEER. Trimming took 5 bases from V and 7 from J; bases not matched to a gene: 7. CDR3 length: 15 residues. The CDR3 region has the DNA TGCGCCAGCAGCATTCGACTAGCGGGAGTGAATACGCAGTATTTT. Residues: CASSIRLAGVNTQYF.

This chain joins TRBV5-1 and TRBJ1-1; TRBD1 might be the D (5 bases). V lost 0 bases and J 4 bases, leaving 10 bases between the germline ends. Germline CDR1 and CDR2: SGHRS and YFSETQ. This CDR3 comprises 14 residues. CDR3 loop: CASSLAGDLTEAFF. The CDR3 bases are TGCGCCAGCAGCTTGGCCGGGGACCTCACTGAAGCTTTCTTT.

The J gene is TRBJ2-2, the V gene TRBV28; the D gene is possibly TRBD1 (6 bases). Trimming cost V 2 bases and J 2 bases, with 12 bases left between them. This CDR3 is built from 16 residues. From germline, CDR1 is MDHEN and CDR2 SYDVKM. CDR3 DNA: TGTGCCAGCAGTTTAATCGGGGACACCAACACCGGGGAGCTGTTTTTT. Translated, it gives CASSLIGDTNTGELFF.

The V call is TRBV19, the J call TRBJ2-5; a possible D gene is TRBD1 (5 bases). Trimming stripped 6 bases from V and 2 bases from J, with 7 bases between. Germline V CDR1 and CDR2: LNHDA, SQIVND (reference sequence). CDR3 length equals 12 residues. This chain's CDR3 is CASSPGQETQYF. CDR3 in DNA: TGTGCCAGTAGCCCAGGGCAAGAGACCCAGTACTTC.

The rearrangement uses TRBV4-3 and TRBJ1-3; unclear D gene. CDR1 is LGHNA, CDR2 YSLEER, per germline. Trimming took 0 bases from V and 1 from J, leaving 10 bases between them. The CDR3 has 16 residues. The DNA of the CDR3 is TGCGCCAGCAGCCAAGATGTCACGATGTCTGGAAACACCATATATTTT. It specifies CASSQDVTMSGNTIYF.

This sequence joins TRBV2 and TRBJ1-2, with D perhaps TRBD1 (5 bases). This CDR3 is 14 amino acids long. The germline V gene encodes CDR1 SNHLY and CDR2 FYNNEI. Trimming removed 8 bases from V and 8 bases from J, with 21 bases in between. The CDR3 DNA reads TGTGCCAGCCACCTTTATTATCGGGGGAAAGGCTACACCTTC. As protein: CASHLYYRGKGYTF.

The DNA of the CDR3 is TGTGCCAGCAGTTCCTGGGCTACCGGGGAGCTGTTTTTT. This translates into CASSSWATGELFF. The rearrangement links TRBV27 to TRBJ2-2; D not resolved. Germline V gene data show CDR1 as MNHEY and CDR2 as SMNVEV (reference sequence). V was trimmed by 4 bases and J by 5 bases, leaving 8 bases between them. This CDR3 contains 13 residues.

The chain links TRBV4-1 to TRBJ2-2; 10 bases are shared with TRBD1. The germline V gene encodes CDR1 MGHRA and CDR2 YSYEKL. Unmatched junction bases numbered 7, after V lost 5 bases and J lost 7 bases. CDR3 length equals 15 residues. The CDR3 spells CASSDRDRGIGELFF. In DNA form, the CDR3 reads TGCGCCAGCAGCGACCGGGACAGGGGAATCGGGGAGCTGTTTTTT.

V usage is TRBV6-1 and J usage is TRBJ2-7; 12 bases map to TRBD1. Germline trimming cut 2 bases from V and 6 bases from J; bases unmatched to any gene: 5. The CDR3 length is 15 residues. Germline assignment: CDR1 MNHNS and CDR2 SASEGT. CDR3 sequence: CASSETGTGGFEQYF. In nucleotides, the CDR3 is TGTGCCAGCAGTGAAACCGGGACAGGGGGCTTCGAGCAGTACTTC.

The CDR3 loop is CASSLELGPYEQYF. CDR3 nucleotides: TGTGCCAGCAGCTTGGAGTTAGGACCCTACGAGCAGTACTTC. This chain connects TRBV5-8 to TRBJ2-7, with unresolved D. Germline assignment: CDR1 SGHTS and CDR2 YDEGEE. CDR3 size: 14 residues. V lost 0 bases to trimming and J lost 2 bases, with 9 bases between them.

The chain employs TRBV7-9 and TRBJ2-7; 8 nucleotides line up with TRBD2. This CDR3 contains 16 residues. V was clipped by 1 base and J by 2 bases; unmatched bases: 7. Per the germline V gene, CDR1 is SEHNR and CDR2 is FQNEAQ (reference sequence). The CDR3 DNA follows: TGTGCCAGCAGCTTAGGAGGAGCGGGAGAAACCTACGAGCAGTACTTC. Amino acid sequence: CASSLGGAGETYEQYF.

This chain links TRBV5-1 with TRBJ2-7, with TRBD1 identical over 8 bases. With 0 bases clipped from V and 2 bases from J, the junction kept 13 bases outside the gene matches. The germline gives CDR1 SGHRS, CDR2 YFSETQ. The CDR3 is made up of 18 amino acids. Here the CDR3 DNA reads TGCGCCAGCAGCTTGGGGCCCTTCCGGACAGGGTTGCCCTACGAGCAGTACTTC. Protein product: CASSLGPFRTGLPYEQYF.

As for this clone: The junction differs from germline at one of its ends, possibly a read error. The rearrangement links TRBV6-5 to TRBJ2-7; 7 bases are shared with TRBD2. The germline V gene has CDR1 MNHEY and CDR2 SVGAGI. The CDR3 sequence is 13 residues long. The CDR3 sequence is CASSPPPAGEYGF. CDR3 bases: TGTGCCAGCAGCCCCCCCCCGGCGGGAGAATATGGCTTC.

The chain joins TRBV4-1 to TRBJ2-5; a possible D gene is TRBD1 (6 bases). The CDR3 sequence is 14 residues long. Trimming pared 3 bases from V and 1 base from J, leaving 9 bases between. Germline V gene data show CDR1 as MGHRA and CDR2 as YSYEKL. This CDR3 is CASSHWTAQETQYF. The CDR3 DNA is TGCGCCAGCAGCCACTGGACAGCCCAAGAGACCCAGTACTTC.

The rearrangement uses TRBV6-5 and TRBJ1-1; tentative D call: TRBD1 (6 bases). Germline V CDR1 and CDR2: MNHEY, SVGAGI. The CDR3 has 15 amino acids. V shed 6 bases and J shed 6 bases, with 20 bases lying between them. The chain's CDR3 is CASSLMTGRDSEAFF. The CDR3 DNA reads as TGTGCCAGCAGCCTTATGACAGGCAGGGACTCTGAAGCTTTCTTT.

This clone was seen a few times. The chain is built from TRBV18 and TRBJ1-4, with no clear D. Trimming stripped 2 bases from V and 1 base from J, with 8 bases between. The CDR3 has 15 residues. Germline V gene lookup returns CDR1 KGHSH and CDR2 LQKENI. CDR3 in DNA: TGTGCCAGCTCACCAGGGATTGAAACTAATGAAAAACTGTTTTTT. It translates to CASSPGIETNEKLFF.

This clone was picked up one time. A far larger clone lies a single base away; this is likely a read error. V and J are TRBV7-9 and TRBJ2-7; 7 positions match TRBD1. Germline assignment: CDR1 SEHNR and CDR2 FQNEAQ (reference sequence). Trimming took 1 base from V and 2 from J; bases not matched to a gene: 2. This CDR3 is built from 14 residues. As DNA, the CDR3 is TGTGCCAGCAGCTTAGACAGGGGACCCTACGAGCAGTACTTC. Translating it yields CASSLDRGPYEQYF.